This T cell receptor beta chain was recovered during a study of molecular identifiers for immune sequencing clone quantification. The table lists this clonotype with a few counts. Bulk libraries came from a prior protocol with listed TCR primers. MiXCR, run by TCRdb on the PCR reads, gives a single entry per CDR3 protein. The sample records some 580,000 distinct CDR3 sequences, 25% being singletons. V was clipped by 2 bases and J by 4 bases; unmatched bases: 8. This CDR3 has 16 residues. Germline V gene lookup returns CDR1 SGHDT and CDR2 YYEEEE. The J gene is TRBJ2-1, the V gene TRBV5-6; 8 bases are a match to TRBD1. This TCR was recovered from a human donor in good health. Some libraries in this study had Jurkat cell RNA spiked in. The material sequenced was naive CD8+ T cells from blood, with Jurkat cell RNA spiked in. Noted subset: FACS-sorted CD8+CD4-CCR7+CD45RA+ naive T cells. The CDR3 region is CASSLGTGDPYNEQFF. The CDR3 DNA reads TGTGCCAGCAGCTTAGGGACAGGTGACCCTTACAATGAGCAGTTCTTC.